A single sample gave rise to the 24 T cell receptor beta chains below, sequenced in a study of blood T cell repertoires in COVID-19. Libraries were prepared by immunoSEQ multiplex PCR; TCRdb keeps only in-frame clonotypes and omits some of them. The table has around 140,000 clones, 80% to 90% seen once. Sequencing was carried out using peripheral blood. These receptors were obtained from a man between 50 and 59 years old with active or convalescent COVID-19.

The J gene is TRBJ1-1, the V gene TRBV10-3; TRBD1 agrees at 7 bases. V was clipped by 3 bases and J by 4 bases; unmatched bases: 11. Looked up from germline, CDR1 is ENHRY and CDR2 is SYGVKD. CDR3 length equals 16 residues. The CDR3 DNA follows: TGTGCCATCAGTGACCCGACCCGGCAGGGGGGCACTGAAGCTTTCTTT. Translating gives CAISDPTRQGGTEAFF.

The chain carries TRBV2 and TRBJ2-7; no clear D. The germline V gene encodes CDR1 SNHLY and CDR2 FYNNEI. The CDR3 is 13 residues long. The V end lost 4 bases, the J end lost 0 bases, and 7 bases lay between the germline ends. CDR3 sequence reads: CASSVQNSYEQYF. For the CDR3, the DNA is TGTGCCAGCAGTGTTCAGAACTCCTACGAGCAGTACTTC.

The rearrangement uses TRBV6-1 and TRBJ2-2, with D tentatively TRBD1 (6 bases). Deletions cut 1 base from V and 3 bases from J, with 15 bases between. Germline V gene data show CDR1 as MNHNS and CDR2 as SASEGT. The CDR3 has 17 residues. CDR3 residues: CASSEGIRAGDTGELFF. The CDR3, as DNA: TGTGCCAGCAGTGAAGGGATTCGGGCAGGGGACACCGGGGAGCTGTTTTTT.

The chain links TRBV30 to TRBJ1-1; no clear D. Germline CDR1 is GTSNPN and CDR2 is SVGIG (reference sequence). This CDR3 comprises 13 residues. V was pared by 2 bases and J by 3 bases, with 10 bases between. CDR3 in amino acids: CAWSYGRDTEAFF. The CDR3 DNA reads TGTGCCTGGAGTTACGGGAGAGACACTGAAGCTTTCTTT.

This clone was picked up a small number of times. This chain connects TRBV4-1 to TRBJ2-1; 7 nucleotides align to TRBD2. CDR1 and CDR2 (germline): MGHRA, YSYEKL. The CDR3 totals 13 residues. V was clipped by 0 bases and J by 12 bases; unmatched bases: 5. CDR3 sequence (DNA): TGCGCCAGCAGCCAAGATAGCGGGCGCGGGCAGTTCTTC. Translating gives CASSQDSGRGQFF.

V and J are TRBV5-1 and TRBJ2-5; tentative D call: TRBD2 (5 bases). The germline V gene has CDR1 SGHRS and CDR2 YFSETQ. The CDR3 covers 14 residues. Trimming cost V 3 bases and J 5 bases, with 14 bases left between them. DNA of the CDR3: TGCGCCAGCAGCTCCTTACGGGGAGAGGAGACCCAGTACTTC. Its protein product is CASSSLRGEETQYF.

The table lists this clone with a count of one. CDR3 amino acids: CASGDRGFFGYTF. CDR3 DNA: TGTGCCAGTGGAGACAGGGGTTTCTTTGGCTACACCTTC. The V and J genes are TRBV19 and TRBJ1-2; 8 bases are shared with TRBD1. Germline lookup yields CDR1 LNHDA and CDR2 SQIVND (reference sequence). CDR3 size: 13 residues. The V and J ends lost 8 bases and 7 bases, in that order; junction bases with no gene match: 9.

This chain uses TRBV28 with TRBJ1-4, with D perhaps matching TRBD1 (6 bases). The ends were cut back, 6 bases at V and 8 bases at J, with 22 bases in the middle. Germline V lookup: CDR1 MDHEN, CDR2 SYDVKM. The CDR3 extends over 16 amino acids. This CDR3 reads CASSPGGAAIEEKLFF. CDR3 DNA: TGTGCCAGCAGCCCGGGGGGGGCGGCCATAGAAGAAAAACTGTTTTTT.

V gene TRBV6-1 combines with J gene TRBJ2-5; D might be TRBD1 (6 bases). The CDR3 totals 14 residues. The germline CDR1 and CDR2 sequences are MNHNS and SASEGT. V shed 1 base and J shed 7 bases, with 13 bases lying between them. CDR3 sequence (DNA): TGTGCCAGCAGTGAAGGGACAGTGGTGGGGACCCAGTACTTC. This translates into CASSEGTVVGTQYF.

This chain links TRBV7-2 with TRBJ2-2; 14 positions match TRBD2. Per the germline V gene, CDR1 is SGHTA and CDR2 is FQGNSA. There are 17 residues in the CDR3. Unmatched junction bases numbered 4, after V lost 0 bases and J lost 7 bases. DNA for the CDR3: TGTGCCAGCAGCTTAGCCCAGACTAGCGGGAGGGGCGGGGAGCTGTTTTTT. Amino acid sequence: CASSLAQTSGRGGELFF.

This clone appeared a single time. The chain carries TRBV2 and TRBJ1-4; TRBD1 is a possible D gene (6 bases). V lost 8 bases and J lost 2, with 18 bases in between. Germline CDR1 SNHLY, CDR2 FYNNEI. The CDR3 covers 16 residues. CDR3 amino acids: CASARTGSATNEKLFF. The CDR3 DNA follows: TGTGCCAGCGCAAGAACAGGGTCCGCGACTAATGAAAAACTGTTTTTT. Combining the CDR3 with reference TRBV2 and TRBJ1-4 gives the whole variable domain EPEVTQTPSHQVTQMGQEVILRCVPISNHLYFYWYRQILGQKVEFLVSFYNNEISEKSEIFDDQFSVERPDGSNFTLKIRSTKLEDSAMYFCASARTGSATNEKLFFGSGTQLSVL.

The genes are TRBV7-2 and TRBJ2-5; no firm D call. V shed 5 bases and J shed 5 bases, with 15 bases lying between them. The CDR3 runs 14 residues. Per germline, CDR1 SGHTA and CDR2 FQGNSA. The CDR3 DNA reads as TGTGCCAGCAGCCTATCGGAGCCCCCGGAGACCCAGTACTTC. Translation: CASSLSEPPETQYF. The whole variable domain, filled in from reference TRBV7-2 and TRBJ2-5, reads GAGVSQSPSNKVTEKGKDVELRCDPISGHTALYWYRQSLGQGLEFLIYFQGNSAPDKSGLPSDRFSAERTGGSVSTLTIQRTQQEDSAVYLCASSLSEPPETQYFGPGTRLLVL.

About this clone: Different DNA sequences within this sample yield the same CDR3. The chain is built from TRBV24-1 and TRBJ2-2, with D unresolved. CDR3 size: 14 residues. V lost 7 bases and J lost 0, with 8 bases in between. Germline V gives CDR1 KGHDR, CDR2 SFDVKD. The CDR3 protein is CATSVRTNTGELFF. CDR3 DNA sequence: TGTGCCACCAGCGTCCGTACGAACACCGGGGAGCTGTTTTTT.

This chain uses TRBV6-4 with TRBJ1-5; D not certain. The ends were cut back, 7 bases at V and 1 base at J, with 14 bases in the middle. The CDR3 runs 15 residues. Looked up from germline, CDR1 is MRHNA and CDR2 is SNTAGT. The CDR3 DNA reads as TGTGCCAGCAAACTTCACGGGAAAAGCAATCAGCCCCAGCATTTT. This codes for CASKLHGKSNQPQHF.

V gene TRBV18 combines with J gene TRBJ2-3, with a possible D match to TRBD2 (6 bases). Germline CDR1 KGHSH, CDR2 LQKENI. The CDR3 has 15 residues. V dropped 2 bases and J dropped 2 bases, with 11 bases sitting between them. In DNA, the CDR3 is TGTGCCAGCTCACCAATGCGGGGAAACACAGATACGCAGTATTTT. Its translation: CASSPMRGNTDTQYF.

The V call is TRBV5-5, the J call TRBJ2-7; weak D call: TRBD1 (6 bases). Germline values: CDR1 SGHKS, CDR2 YYEKEE (reference sequence). This CDR3 has 14 residues. Trimming removed 2 bases from V and 2 bases from J, with 11 bases in between. The CDR3, as DNA: TGTGCCAGCAGCTTCGTGTCAGGGGCCTACGAGCAGTACTTC. Its protein product is CASSFVSGAYEQYF.

This clone was found once. The chain links TRBV10-1 to TRBJ2-7; D gene ambiguous. Germline CDR1 is WNHNN and CDR2 is SYGVQD (reference sequence). V lost 4 bases to trimming and J lost 3 bases, with 7 bases between them. The CDR3 sequence is 12 residues long. CDR3: CASSAQNYEQYF. DNA for the CDR3: TGCGCCAGCAGTGCCCAAAACTACGAGCAGTACTTC.

The V gene is TRBV6-1, the J gene TRBJ2-7; 7 positions agree with TRBD2. V lost 4 bases, J lost 1 base, and 10 bases stayed unmatched. Germline V gives CDR1 MNHNS, CDR2 SASEGT. This CDR3 has 16 residues. CDR3 in DNA: TGTGCCAGCAGTGGGACTCATCAGGGACTATCCTACGAGCAGTACTTC. This encodes CASSGTHQGLSYEQYF.

V and J are TRBV2 and TRBJ1-5; no clear D. The CDR3 runs to 13 residues. The V gene lost 5 bases and the J gene lost 0 bases, with 5 bases spanning the gap. Germline-derived CDR1 and CDR2 are SNHLY and FYNNEI. The CDR3 nucleotides read TGTGCCAGCAGTCGGGATAGCAATCAGCCCCAGCATTTT. As protein: CASSRDSNQPQHF.

The chain is built from TRBV10-2 and TRBJ1-6, with a tentative D call TRBD1 (6 bases). Germline V gene data show CDR1 as WSHSY and CDR2 as SAAADI. The CDR3 is 15 residues long. Trimming removed 4 bases from V and 4 bases from J, with 11 bases in between. The CDR3 loop reads CASSGPGEYNSPLHF. The CDR3 region has the DNA TGCGCCAGCAGTGGACCAGGGGAGTATAATTCACCCCTCCACTTT.

This clone was recorded only once. Within the sample, other DNA sequences also encode this same CDR3. The chain carries TRBV18 and TRBJ1-6; TRBD1 matches at 8 bases. The V gene end was trimmed by 4 bases and the J gene end by 6 bases; junction bases not matched to a gene: 2. Germline-derived CDR1 and CDR2 are KGHSH and LQKENI. This CDR3 contains 14 residues. DNA for the CDR3: TGTGCCAGCTCACTCGACAGGGGTAATTCACCCCTCCACTTT. Translation: CASSLDRGNSPLHF.

This clone was seen once. The chain couples TRBV27 to TRBJ1-1; 9 bases are a match to TRBD1. Germline CDR1 is MNHEY and CDR2 is SMNVEV (reference sequence). V lost 5 bases to trimming and J lost 3 bases; unmatched junction nucleotides: 16. The CDR3 has 18 amino acids. The DNA of the CDR3 is TGTGCCAGCAGTCAAAAAGAACAGGGGGCGTCACTGGACACTGAAGCTTTCTTT. It codes for CASSQKEQGASLDTEAFF.

This rearrangement joins TRBV7-2 to TRBJ1-6, with 8 bases identical to TRBD1. CDR3 length: 17 residues. Trimming cost V 1 base and J 6 bases; bases outside gene matches: 8. CDR1 and CDR2 (germline): SGHTA, FQGNSA. This chain's CDR3 is CASSLGVTGVSNSPLHF. The CDR3 coding sequence is TGTGCCAGCAGCTTAGGAGTGACAGGGGTTTCTAATTCACCCCTCCACTTT.

The chain carries TRBV3-1 (or the pseudogene TRBV3-2) and TRBJ2-5; 12 nucleotides match TRBD2. Germline V gives CDR1 LGHDT, CDR2 YNNKEL (reference sequence). CDR3 length equals 22 residues. The V gene end was trimmed by 0 bases and the J gene end by 4 bases; junction bases not matched to a gene: 21. Here the CDR3 reads CASSQEVGLTGSSGRAGETQYF. The DNA for the CDR3 is TGTGCCAGCAGCCAAGAAGTTGGTTTGACAGGGTCTAGCGGGAGGGCCGGAGAGACCCAGTACTTC.